The TCR beta chain under discussion was sequenced for a study of shared clonotypes between healthy human individuals. In the study overall: A couple of women and a few men aged 18 to 49 made up the donors.

The germline V gene encodes CDR1 SNHLY and CDR2 FYNNEI. The germline V and J ends were trimmed by 8 bases and 3 bases, with 11 bases remaining between them. The CDR3 runs 12 residues. Donors, healthy HIV-negative adults, lacked recent acute infections or vaccinations. Replicate PCRs run on unsorted PBMC used approximately 300 ng DNA, which was about 28,000 T cell genomes. Scientists sequenced DNA from unsorted PBMC on ten immunoSEQ deep assay plates. Some clones are missing from TCRdb's copy, which holds only in-frame ones; the method was immunoSEQ multiplex PCR. This table holds nearly 500,000 clones, over 65% found once.

The TCR originated in a middle-aged woman in good health. Some clones in this sample may be carry-over from other donors' samples. The J gene is TRBJ2-7, the V gene TRBV2; perhaps TRBD2 as D (6 bases). Sequenced input: PBMCs. The CDR3 DNA follows: TGTGCCAGCCGGACTAACTACTACGAGCAGTACTTC. Amino acids: CASRTNYYEQYF. Full variable domain (outside the CDR3, taken from reference TRBV2 and TRBJ2-7): EPEVTQTPSHQVTQMGQEVILRCVPISNHLYFYWYRQILGQKVEFLVSFYNNEISEKSEIFDDQFSVERPDGSNFTLKIRSTKLEDSAMYFCASRTNYYEQYFGPGTRLTVT.